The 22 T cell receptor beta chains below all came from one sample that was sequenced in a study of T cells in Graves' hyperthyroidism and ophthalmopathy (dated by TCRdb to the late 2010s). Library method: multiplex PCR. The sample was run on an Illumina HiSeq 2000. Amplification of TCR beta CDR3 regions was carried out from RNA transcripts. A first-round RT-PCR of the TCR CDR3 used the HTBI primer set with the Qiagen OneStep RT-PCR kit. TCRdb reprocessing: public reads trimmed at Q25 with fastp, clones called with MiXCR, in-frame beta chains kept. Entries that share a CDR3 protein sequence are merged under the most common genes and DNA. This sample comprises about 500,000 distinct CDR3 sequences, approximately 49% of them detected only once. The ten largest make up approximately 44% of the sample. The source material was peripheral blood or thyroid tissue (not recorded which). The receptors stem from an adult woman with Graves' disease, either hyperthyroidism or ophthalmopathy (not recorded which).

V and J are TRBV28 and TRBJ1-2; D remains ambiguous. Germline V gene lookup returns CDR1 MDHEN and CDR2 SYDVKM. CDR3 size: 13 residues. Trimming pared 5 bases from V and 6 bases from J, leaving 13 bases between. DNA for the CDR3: TGTGCCAGCAGTAGGAGTTCCGGTGATGGCTACACCTTC. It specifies CASSRSSGDGYTF.

As DNA, the CDR3 is TGCAGCGTAGCGGGACTAGCTAGCTATGAGCAGTTCTTC. Encoded protein: CSVAGLASYEQFF. The gene calls are TRBV29-1 and TRBJ2-1, with TRBD2 matching over 9 bases. The CDR3 covers 13 residues. Germline lookup yields CDR1 SQVTM and CDR2 ANQGSEA. J gave up 8 bases and V 6 bases, and 8 bases lay outside the gene matches.

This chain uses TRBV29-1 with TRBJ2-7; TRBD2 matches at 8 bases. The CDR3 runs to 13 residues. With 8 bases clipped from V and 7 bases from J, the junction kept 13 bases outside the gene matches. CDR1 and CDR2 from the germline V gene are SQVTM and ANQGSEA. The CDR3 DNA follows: TGCAGCAGTCCTCGGGAGGGGCGCGGGGAGCAGTACTTC. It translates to CSSPREGRGEQYF.

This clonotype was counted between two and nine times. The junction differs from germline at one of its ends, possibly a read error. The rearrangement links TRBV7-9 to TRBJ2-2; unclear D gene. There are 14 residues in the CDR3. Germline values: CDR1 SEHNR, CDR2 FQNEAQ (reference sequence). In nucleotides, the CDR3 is TGTGCCAGCAGCTTAGGCACTTACACCCGGGAGCTGTTTTTT. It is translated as CASSLGTYTRELFF.

CDR3 nucleotide sequence: TGCAGCGTTGGGATCAGGGGTAGGACCTACGAGCAGTACTTC. Translating it yields CSVGIRGRTYEQYF. The chain couples TRBV29-1 to TRBJ2-7; D is perhaps TRBD1 (6 bases). CDR1 is SQVTM and CDR2 is ANQGSEA in the germline V gene. Deletions cut 4 bases from V and 2 bases from J, with 15 bases between. The CDR3 loop spans 14 amino acids.

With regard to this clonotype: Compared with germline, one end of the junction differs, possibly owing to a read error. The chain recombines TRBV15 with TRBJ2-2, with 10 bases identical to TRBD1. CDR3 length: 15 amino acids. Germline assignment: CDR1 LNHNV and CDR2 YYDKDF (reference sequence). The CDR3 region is CAASMDRGSTGELFF. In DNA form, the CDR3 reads TGTGCCGCCAGCATGGACAGGGGGTCCACCGGGGAGCTGTTTTTT.

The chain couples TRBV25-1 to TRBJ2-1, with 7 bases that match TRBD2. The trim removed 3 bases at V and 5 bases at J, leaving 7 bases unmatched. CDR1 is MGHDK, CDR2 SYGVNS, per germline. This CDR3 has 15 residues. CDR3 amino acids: CASSDYGGSHNEQFF. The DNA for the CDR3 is TGTGCCAGCAGTGATTACGGCGGGAGCCACAATGAGCAGTTCTTC.

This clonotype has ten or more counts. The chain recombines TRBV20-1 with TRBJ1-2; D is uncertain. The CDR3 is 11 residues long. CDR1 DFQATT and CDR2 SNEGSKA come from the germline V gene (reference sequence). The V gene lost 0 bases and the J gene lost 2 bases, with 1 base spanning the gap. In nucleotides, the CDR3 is TGCAGTGCTAGAGAGAACTATGGCTACACCTTC. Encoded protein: CSARENYGYTF.

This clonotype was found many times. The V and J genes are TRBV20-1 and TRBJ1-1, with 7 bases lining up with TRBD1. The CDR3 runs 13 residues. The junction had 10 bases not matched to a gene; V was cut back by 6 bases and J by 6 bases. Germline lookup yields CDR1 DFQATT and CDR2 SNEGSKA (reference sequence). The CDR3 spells CSAAGQQVAEAFF. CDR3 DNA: TGCAGTGCCGCGGGACAGCAGGTTGCTGAAGCTTTCTTT.

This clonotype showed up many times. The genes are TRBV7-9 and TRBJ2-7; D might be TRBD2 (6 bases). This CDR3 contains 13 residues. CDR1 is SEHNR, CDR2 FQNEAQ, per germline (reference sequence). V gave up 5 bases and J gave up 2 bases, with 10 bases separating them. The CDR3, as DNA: TGTGCCAGCAGCCAAGAGCGGGCCTACGAGCAGTACTTC. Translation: CASSQERAYEQYF.

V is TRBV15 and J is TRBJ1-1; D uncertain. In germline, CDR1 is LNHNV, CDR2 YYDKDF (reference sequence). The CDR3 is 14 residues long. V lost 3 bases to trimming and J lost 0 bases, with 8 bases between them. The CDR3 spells CATSREQLNTEAFF. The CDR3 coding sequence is TGTGCCACCAGCAGGGAACAATTGAACACTGAAGCTTTCTTT.

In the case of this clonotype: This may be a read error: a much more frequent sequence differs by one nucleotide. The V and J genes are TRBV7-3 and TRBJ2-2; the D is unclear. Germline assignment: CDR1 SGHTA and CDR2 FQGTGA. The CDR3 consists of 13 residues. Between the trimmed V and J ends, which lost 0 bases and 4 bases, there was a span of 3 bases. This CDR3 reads CASSLTITGELFF. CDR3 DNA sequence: TGTGCCAGCAGCTTAACGATCACCGGGGAGCTGTTTTTT.

CDR3 DNA sequence: TGCAGTGCCATCACGCCGGGACCTTCCTATGGCTACACCTTC. Residues: CSAITPGPSYGYTF. This rearrangement joins TRBV20-1 to TRBJ1-2; possible D gene TRBD1, 5 bases. Germline-derived CDR1 and CDR2 are DFQATT and SNEGSKA (reference sequence). V was shortened by 6 bases and J by 4 bases, with 18 bases between the two germline ends. The CDR3 extends over 14 amino acids.

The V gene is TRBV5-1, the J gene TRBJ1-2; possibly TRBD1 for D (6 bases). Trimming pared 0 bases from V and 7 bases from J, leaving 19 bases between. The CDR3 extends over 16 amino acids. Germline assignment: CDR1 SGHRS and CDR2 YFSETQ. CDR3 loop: CASSLEPGLQGGGYTF. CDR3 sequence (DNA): TGCGCCAGCAGCTTGGAGCCTGGTCTACAGGGTGGTGGCTACACCTTC.

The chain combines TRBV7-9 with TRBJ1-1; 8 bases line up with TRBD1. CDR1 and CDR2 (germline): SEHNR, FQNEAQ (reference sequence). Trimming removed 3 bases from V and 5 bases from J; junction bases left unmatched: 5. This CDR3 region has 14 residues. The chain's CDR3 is CASSLAGGITEAFF. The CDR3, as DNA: TGTGCCAGCAGCTTGGCAGGGGGCATAACTGAAGCTTTCTTT.

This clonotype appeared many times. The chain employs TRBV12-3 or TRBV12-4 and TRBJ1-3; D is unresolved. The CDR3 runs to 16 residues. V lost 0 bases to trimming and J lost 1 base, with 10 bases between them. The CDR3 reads CASSLALGRSGNTIYF. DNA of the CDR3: TGTGCCAGCAGTTTAGCCCTAGGACGTTCTGGAAACACCATATATTTT.

The chain's CDR3 is CASSARLAPQETQYF. As DNA, the CDR3 is TGTGCCAGCAGCGCCCGACTAGCGCCTCAGGAGACCCAGTACTTC. The chain joins TRBV7-2 to TRBJ2-5; 8 positions match TRBD2. CDR1 and CDR2 from the germline V gene are SGHTA and FQGNSA. Trimming removed 5 bases from V and 5 bases from J; junction bases left unmatched: 10. There are 15 residues in the CDR3.

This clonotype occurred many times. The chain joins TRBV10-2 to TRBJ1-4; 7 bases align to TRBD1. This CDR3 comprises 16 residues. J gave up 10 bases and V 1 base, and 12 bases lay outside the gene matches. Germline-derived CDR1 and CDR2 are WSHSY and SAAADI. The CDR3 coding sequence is TGCGCCAGCAGTGAGTTGTTCGGGACAGTGGGAAGAAAACTGTTTTTT. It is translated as CASSELFGTVGRKLFF.

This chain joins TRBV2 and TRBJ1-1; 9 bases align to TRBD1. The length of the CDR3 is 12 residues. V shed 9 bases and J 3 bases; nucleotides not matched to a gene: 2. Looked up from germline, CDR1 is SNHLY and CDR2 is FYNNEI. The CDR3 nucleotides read TGTGCCAGACAGGGGGCAGACACTGAAGCTTTCTTT. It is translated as CARQGADTEAFF. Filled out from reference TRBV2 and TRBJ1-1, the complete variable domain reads EPEVTQTPSHQVTQMGQEVILRCVPISNHLYFYWYRQILGQKVEFLVSFYNNEISEKSEIFDDQFSVERPDGSNFTLKIRSTKLEDSAMYFCARQGADTEAFFGQGTRLTVV.

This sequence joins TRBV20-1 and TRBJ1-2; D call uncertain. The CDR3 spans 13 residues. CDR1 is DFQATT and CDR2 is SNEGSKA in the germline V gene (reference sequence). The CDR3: CGRLEGRNYGYTF. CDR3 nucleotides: TGCGGAAGGCTAGAGGGCAGGAACTATGGCTACACCTTC.

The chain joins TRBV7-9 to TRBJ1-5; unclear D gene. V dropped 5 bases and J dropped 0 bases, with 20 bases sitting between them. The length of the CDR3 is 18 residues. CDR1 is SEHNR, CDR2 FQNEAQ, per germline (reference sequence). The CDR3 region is CASSAINDPSTSNQPQHF. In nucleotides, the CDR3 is TGTGCCAGCAGCGCCATAAATGACCCTTCTACTAGCAATCAGCCCCAGCATTTT.

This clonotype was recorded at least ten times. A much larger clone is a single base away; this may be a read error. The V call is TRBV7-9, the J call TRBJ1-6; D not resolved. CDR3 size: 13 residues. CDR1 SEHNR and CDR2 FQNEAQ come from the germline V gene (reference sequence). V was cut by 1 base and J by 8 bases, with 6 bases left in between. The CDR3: CASSLDGDSPLHF. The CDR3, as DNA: TGTGCCAGCAGCTTAGACGGGGATTCACCCCTCCACTTT.